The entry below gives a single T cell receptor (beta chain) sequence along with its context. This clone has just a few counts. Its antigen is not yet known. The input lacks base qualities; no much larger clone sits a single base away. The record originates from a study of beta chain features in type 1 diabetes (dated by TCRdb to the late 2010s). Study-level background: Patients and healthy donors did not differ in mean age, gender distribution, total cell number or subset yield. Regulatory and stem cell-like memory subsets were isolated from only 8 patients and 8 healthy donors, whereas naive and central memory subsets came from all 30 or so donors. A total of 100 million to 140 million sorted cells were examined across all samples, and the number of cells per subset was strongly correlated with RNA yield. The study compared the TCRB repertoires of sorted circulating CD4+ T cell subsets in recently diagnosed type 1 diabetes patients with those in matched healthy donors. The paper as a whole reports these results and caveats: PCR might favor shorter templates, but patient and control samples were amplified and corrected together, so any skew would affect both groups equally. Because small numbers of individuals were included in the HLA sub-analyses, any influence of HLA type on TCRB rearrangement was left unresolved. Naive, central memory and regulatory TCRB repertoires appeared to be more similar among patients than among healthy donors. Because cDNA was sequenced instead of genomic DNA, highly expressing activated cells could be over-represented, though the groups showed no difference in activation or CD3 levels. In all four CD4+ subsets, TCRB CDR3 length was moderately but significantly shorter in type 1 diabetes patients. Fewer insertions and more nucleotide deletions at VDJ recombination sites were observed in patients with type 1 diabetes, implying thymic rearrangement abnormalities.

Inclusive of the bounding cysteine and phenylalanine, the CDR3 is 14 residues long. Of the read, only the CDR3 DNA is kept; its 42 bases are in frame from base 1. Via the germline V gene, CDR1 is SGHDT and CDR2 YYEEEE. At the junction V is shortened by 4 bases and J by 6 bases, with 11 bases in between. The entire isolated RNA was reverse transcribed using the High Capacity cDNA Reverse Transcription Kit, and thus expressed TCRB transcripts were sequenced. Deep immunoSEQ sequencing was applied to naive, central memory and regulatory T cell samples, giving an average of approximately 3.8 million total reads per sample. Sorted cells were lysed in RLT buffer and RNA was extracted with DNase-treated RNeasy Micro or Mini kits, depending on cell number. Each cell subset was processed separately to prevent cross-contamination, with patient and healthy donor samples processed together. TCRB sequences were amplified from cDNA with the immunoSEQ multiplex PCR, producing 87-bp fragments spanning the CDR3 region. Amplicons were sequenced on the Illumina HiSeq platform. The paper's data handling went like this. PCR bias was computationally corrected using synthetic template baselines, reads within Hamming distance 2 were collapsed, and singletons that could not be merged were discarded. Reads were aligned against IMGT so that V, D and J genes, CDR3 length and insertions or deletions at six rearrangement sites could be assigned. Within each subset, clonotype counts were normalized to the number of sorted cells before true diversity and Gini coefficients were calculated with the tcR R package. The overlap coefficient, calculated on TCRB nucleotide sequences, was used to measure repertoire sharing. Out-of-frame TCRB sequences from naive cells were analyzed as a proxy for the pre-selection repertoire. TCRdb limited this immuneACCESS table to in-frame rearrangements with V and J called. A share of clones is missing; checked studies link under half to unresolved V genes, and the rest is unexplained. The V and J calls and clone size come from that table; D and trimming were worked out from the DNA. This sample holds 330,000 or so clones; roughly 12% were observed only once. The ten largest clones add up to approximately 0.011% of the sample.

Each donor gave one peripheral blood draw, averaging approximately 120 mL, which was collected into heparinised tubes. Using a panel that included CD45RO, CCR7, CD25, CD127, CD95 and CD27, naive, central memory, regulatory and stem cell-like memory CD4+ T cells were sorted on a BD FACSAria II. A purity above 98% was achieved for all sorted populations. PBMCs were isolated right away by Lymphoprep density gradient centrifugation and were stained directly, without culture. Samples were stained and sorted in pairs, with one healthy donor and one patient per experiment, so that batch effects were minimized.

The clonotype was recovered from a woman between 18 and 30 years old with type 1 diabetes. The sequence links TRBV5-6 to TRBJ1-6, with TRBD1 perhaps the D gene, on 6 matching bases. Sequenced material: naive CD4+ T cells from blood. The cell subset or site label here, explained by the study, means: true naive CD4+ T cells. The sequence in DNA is TGTGCCAGCAGCATCAGGGGCACTAATTCACCCCTCCACTTT. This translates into CASSIRGTNSPLHF. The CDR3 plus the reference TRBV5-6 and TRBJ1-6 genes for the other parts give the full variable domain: DAGVTQSPTHLIKTRGQQVTLRCSPKSGHDTVSWYQQALGQGPQFIFQYYEEEERQRGNFPDRFSGHQFPNYSSELNVNALLLGDSALYLCASSIRGTNSPLHFGNGTRLTVT.